Below, 4 T cell receptor beta chains from the same sample are listed, as sequenced in a study of T-cell memory formation after mild COVID-19. Via MiXCR, TCRdb re-called the 5' RACE reads, giving one row per CDR3 protein. The table records around 310,000 distinct CDR3 sequences, roughly an eighth of them present only once. Material: PBMCs or a T cell subset sorted from them (not recorded which). The source is a young man who had mild COVID-19 (a few samples of this study predate the infection). Cell type and time point are not known.

The chain has TRBV7-8 and TRBJ1-2; D may be TRBD1 (6 bases). CDR1 SGHVS and CDR2 FQNEAQ come from the germline V gene. The CDR3 has 13 amino acids. The V and J ends lost 2 bases and 7 bases respectively, with 11 bases between them. The CDR3 sequence is CASSLWGAGGYTF. The CDR3 DNA reads as TGTGCCAGCAGCTTATGGGGGGCTGGTGGCTACACCTTC.

This clonotype has only one observation. V and J are TRBV4-1 and TRBJ2-4, with 13 bases identical to TRBD2. The CDR3 extends over 17 amino acids. V was clipped by 3 bases and J by 0 bases; unmatched bases: 2. Germline CDR1 reads MGHRA; CDR2 reads YSYEKL. This CDR3 reads CASSHGTSGVAKNIQYF. DNA for the CDR3: TGCGCCAGCAGCCACGGGACTAGCGGGGTAGCCAAAAACATTCAGTACTTC.

This clonotype has more than one count but fewer than ten. This chain joins TRBV15 and TRBJ1-2; D call uncertain. This CDR3 contains 13 residues. Trimming removed 0 bases from V and 7 bases from J, with 9 bases in between. The germline V gene has CDR1 LNHNV and CDR2 YYDKDF (reference sequence). Here the CDR3 reads CATSRDLKAGYTF. The CDR3 DNA sequence: TGTGCCACCAGCAGAGATTTGAAAGCTGGCTACACCTTC.

V is TRBV28 and J is TRBJ1-2, with TRBD1 as a possible D gene (5 bases). Germline CDR1 and CDR2: MDHEN and SYDVKM. This CDR3 has 13 residues. V lost 3 bases, J lost 7 bases, and 12 bases lay in between. DNA for the CDR3: TGTGCCAGCAGTTTCGGGGACCAGGGTGGCTACACCTTC. Its protein product is CASSFGDQGGYTF.